A single sample gave rise to the 19 T cell receptor beta chains below, sequenced in a study of beta chain features in type 1 diabetes. Overall study results and limits: The study found moderately but significantly shorter TCRB CDR3s in all four CD4+ subsets of Type 1 diabetes patients.

These receptors have no known antigen. Expressed TCRB transcripts were sequenced because the entire RNA isolate underwent reverse transcription. Data came from immunoSEQ multiplex PCR; TCRdb stores just in-frame clones and leaves some out. The data show approximately 360,000 clones, roughly 12% seen once. Material: naive CD4+ T cells from blood. All receptors derive from a woman under 30 with type 1 diabetes.

V gene TRBV6-5 combines with J gene TRBJ1-2; 7 bases line up with TRBD1. Germline V gene sequence: CDR1 MNHEY, CDR2 SVGAGI. The CDR3 loop spans 14 amino acids. V shed 6 bases, J shed 7 bases, and the junction held 11 bases outside the gene matches. Written as DNA, the CDR3 is TGTGCCAGCAGAACACTTCAGGGGGATGGTGGCTACACCTTC. Its translation: CASRTLQGDGGYTF.

The gene calls are TRBV7-2 and TRBJ1-5; D gene unclear. V was shortened by 3 bases and J by 0 bases, with 9 bases between the two germline ends. CDR1 and CDR2 (germline): SGHTA, FQGNSA. This CDR3 is built from 15 residues. CDR3 loop: CASSFHGSSNQPQHF. As DNA, the CDR3 is TGTGCCAGCAGCTTTCACGGGTCTAGCAATCAGCCCCAGCATTTT.

The chain couples TRBV29-1 to TRBJ2-3; 8 nucleotides line up with TRBD2. The CDR3 is made up of 13 amino acids. Trimming removed 7 bases from V and 5 bases from J; junction bases left unmatched: 8. Per germline, CDR1 SQVTM and CDR2 ANQGSEA. CDR3 DNA sequence: TGCAGCGCCACGAAGACTAGCGTAGATACGCAGTATTTT. Its protein is CSATKTSVDTQYF.

The chain recombines TRBV28 with TRBJ2-7; TRBD1 aligns across 8 bases. CDR1 is MDHEN, CDR2 SYDVKM, per germline. V shed 8 bases and J 0 bases; nucleotides not matched to a gene: 15. The CDR3 sequence is 17 residues long. In nucleotides, the CDR3 is TGTGCCAGCCCACCCCGCACCGGGACAGGACTCTCCTACGAGCAGTACTTC. Translation: CASPPRTGTGLSYEQYF.

This clone has just a few counts. The chain links TRBV4-3 to TRBJ2-3; 7 bases match TRBD1. CDR3 length: 17 residues. In germline, CDR1 is LGHNA, CDR2 YSLEER. Germline trimming cut 0 bases from V and 2 bases from J; bases unmatched to any gene: 8. CDR3 amino acids: CASSQEPGQSFTDTQYF. The DNA of the CDR3 is TGCGCCAGCAGCCAAGAACCGGGACAGTCCTTCACAGATACGCAGTATTTT.

The rearrangement links TRBV5-1 to TRBJ2-5; 9 nucleotides match TRBD1. The better agreement between TRBJ2-7 and the DNA end casts doubt on the J call. The CDR3 spans 14 residues. Germline V CDR1 and CDR2: SGHRS, YFSETQ. This CDR3 reads CASSLEGQGYEQYF. The CDR3 DNA follows: TGCGCCAGCAGCTTGGAGGGACAGGGCTACGAGCAGTACTTC.

This clone was found a few times. The chain employs TRBV25-1 and TRBJ1-2; D uncertain. Trimming took off 2 bases at V and 4 bases at J, with 11 bases between the two ends. The CDR3 covers 14 residues. The germline V gene has CDR1 MGHDK and CDR2 SYGVNS. CDR3 nucleotide sequence: TGTGCCAGCAGTGAAGGTACTAGAATCTATGGCTACACCTTC. Translating it yields CASSEGTRIYGYTF.

The genes are TRBV29-1 and TRBJ2-5, with TRBD2 matching over 10 bases. The J call is doubtful: the DNA matches TRBJ2-7 better. Germline CDR1 reads SQVTM; CDR2 reads ANQGSEA. The CDR3 runs 14 residues. The CDR3 bases are TGCAGCGTTGAGCCTAGCGGGGGATCCTACGAGCAGTACTTC. Protein: CSVEPSGGSYEQYF.

This chain uses TRBV7-9 with TRBJ1-6; 9 bases are shared with TRBD1. Germline V gives CDR1 SEHNR, CDR2 FQNEAQ (reference sequence). The CDR3 length is 16 residues. J was trimmed by 5 bases and V by 2 bases; bases with no gene match: 4. The CDR3 region has the DNA TGTGCCAGCAGCTTAACCGGGACAGGGAATAATTCACCCCTCCACTTT. Translated: CASSLTGTGNNSPLHF.

The chain has TRBV4-3 and TRBJ2-1; D not resolved. Germline V gives CDR1 LGHNA, CDR2 YSLEER. The V end was cut by 1 base, the J end by 9 bases, with 10 bases between. The CDR3 has 13 amino acids. The chain's CDR3 is CASSQAPLSEQFF. For the CDR3, the DNA is TGCGCCAGCAGCCAAGCCCCCTTGAGTGAGCAGTTCTTC.

About this clone: The junction departs from germline at one end; a sequencing error may be responsible. The chain couples TRBV30 to TRBJ2-7; 11 bases are a match to TRBD1. This CDR3 region has 13 residues. Germline V gene sequence: CDR1 GTSNPN, CDR2 SVGIG (reference sequence). The CDR3 coding sequence is TGTGCCCGGAGGGGGACAGGGGGCTACGAGCAGTACTTC. Amino acid sequence: CARRGTGGYEQYF.

The sample holds a few counts of this clone. The V call is TRBV9, the J call TRBJ1-1; D is unclear. Trimming pared 1 base from V and 1 base from J, leaving 20 bases between. The CDR3 has 18 amino acids. The germline V gene encodes CDR1 SGDLS and CDR2 YYNGEE. CDR3 region: CASSVRGGPSSGNTEAFF. The CDR3 bases are TGTGCCAGCAGCGTAAGAGGAGGTCCAAGTTCGGGGAACACTGAAGCTTTCTTT.

The chain couples TRBV28 to TRBJ2-7; 11 positions agree with TRBD2. J gave up 1 base and V 3 bases, and 8 bases lay outside the gene matches. CDR3 size: 17 residues. Germline-derived CDR1 and CDR2 are MDHEN and SYDVKM. CDR3 bases: TGTGCCAGCAGTTTGCGCCCCACTAGCGGGAGATCCTACGAGCAGTACTTC. Residues: CASSLRPTSGRSYEQYF.

V usage is TRBV4-1 and J usage is TRBJ1-1; possibly TRBD1 for D (5 bases). Germline loops: CDR1 MGHRA, CDR2 YSYEKL. The CDR3 contains 16 residues. The V end lost 4 bases, the J end lost 3 bases, and 18 bases lay between the germline ends. The CDR3 sequence: CASSLTARDSYTEAFF. DNA for the CDR3: TGCGCCAGCAGCCTCACCGCCAGGGATAGTTACACTGAAGCTTTCTTT.

V usage is TRBV11-3 and J usage is TRBJ2-1, with 7 nucleotides matching TRBD2. The CDR3 contains 16 residues. J gave up 6 bases and V 4 bases, and 12 bases lay outside the gene matches. Per germline, CDR1 SGHNT and CDR2 YENEEA. This CDR3 is CASSSQPGGLSNEQFF. The CDR3 nucleotides read TGTGCCAGCAGCTCGCAACCGGGGGGTCTCTCCAATGAGCAGTTCTTC.

The rearrangement uses TRBV4-2 and TRBJ2-3; D might be TRBD2 (5 bases). Per the germline V gene, CDR1 is LGHNA and CDR2 is YNFKEQ. V lost 0 bases, J lost 5 bases, and 12 bases lay in between. This CDR3 spans 15 amino acids. CDR3 loop: CASSQEYGAGDTQYF. CDR3 DNA: TGTGCCAGCAGCCAAGAGTATGGCGCGGGAGATACGCAGTATTTT.

This chain joins TRBV23-1 and TRBJ1-1, with D perhaps matching TRBD1 (6 bases). TRBV23-1 is labeled an ORF, and its function is uncertain. V was pared by 0 bases and J by 6 bases, with 11 bases between. This CDR3 spans 14 amino acids. CDR3 nucleotides: TGCGCCAGCAGTCAATCGGGGGGGCTCCCTGAAGCTTTCTTT. Translating it yields CASSQSGGLPEAFF.

The genes are TRBV9 and TRBJ1-1, with a weak D call TRBD1 (5 bases). Germline V gives CDR1 SGDLS, CDR2 YYNGEE. Trimming took off 3 bases at V and 1 base at J, with 10 bases between the two ends. The CDR3 loop spans 14 amino acids. The CDR3 DNA sequence: TGTGCCAGCAGCGGGGGACTGTCGAACACTGAAGCTTTCTTT. Translating it yields CASSGGLSNTEAFF.

CDR3 region: CASSPRQGSTEAFF. The CDR3 nucleotides are TGTGCCAGCAGCCCCCGACAGGGGAGCACTGAAGCTTTCTTT. The gene calls are TRBV9 and TRBJ1-1; 8 nucleotides match TRBD1. Trimming took 4 bases from V and 4 from J; bases not matched to a gene: 6. The V gene's germline CDR1 is SGDLS and CDR2 YYNGEE. This CDR3 is 14 amino acids long.